A single T cell receptor (beta chain) is shown here with its context. Its antigen is currently not known. No base-level quality is on record; no much larger clone is a single base apart. This sample was included in a study of blood T cell repertoires in COVID-19 (dated by TCRdb to between 2020 and 2021). Regarding the study in general: Samples from collaborators originated in the United States, Italy and Spain and spanned both the acute and convalescent phases of COVID-19. Where available, HLA class I and class II types were obtained from metadata supplied by the sample provider rather than from assay-based typing. A de-identified subject ID, COVID-19 status, age in years and sex were almost always included in the sample metadata. The repertoires were released in a freely available public database intended as a resource for research on the immune response to SARS-CoV-2. The prospective study material was composed of cDNA or gDNA derived from T cells, B-cell-depleted T cells, or PBMCs. Subjects who had been exposed to COVID-19, were actively infected with it, or had recovered from it provided the deeply sampled blood TCRbeta repertoires that made up the dataset. The samples were drawn from the first 160 participants of the ongoing ImmuneRACE study and from about 1,200 subjects provided by 6 global collaborators. The full study reports these points: The amount of clinical and demographic metadata varied by source and participant and was provided uncurated.

TCRbeta CDR3 regions were amplified from genomic DNA by means of the immunoSEQ Assay, a bias-controlled multiplex PCR. From the authors' description of their analysis: The number of nucleated cells in each sample was estimated by amplification of reference gene primers within the assay. To quantify the absolute abundance of each unique TCRbeta CDR3 rearrangement, sequence reads were collapsed and filtered. For each sample, productive Simpson clonality was calculated by taking the square root of Simpson's diversity index across productive rearrangements. What TCRdb holds here is the immuneACCESS table cut down to in-frame rearrangements. Part of the clones is not present; checked against another copy, under half of the missing clones reflect an unresolved V gene, and the others are unexplained. That table gives V, J and clone size, and the DNA gave D and trimming. The sample records 85,000 to 100,000 clones, over 75% of which are singletons. The ten largest make up 3.8% of the sample.

For CDR1 and CDR2, the germline V gene lists MGHDK and SYGVNS. V trim: 3 bases; J trim: 4 bases; unmatched bases: 2. Reading from cysteine to phenylalanine, the CDR3 counts 14 amino acids. The sequence is cut down to CDR3 DNA, 42 bases in frame from base 1. Whole blood was collected in K2EDTA tubes by collaborating institutions according to the institutions' own protocols. For TCRbeta analysis, collaborators shipped samples as frozen whole blood, isolated PBMCs, or DNA extracted from either of those sample types. Sample: peripheral blood. In this chain, TRBV25-1 is recombined with TRBJ2-2, with TRBD2 identical over 7 junction bases. The TCR originated in a man aged 60 to 69 with acute or convalescent COVID-19. The CDR3 reads as follows: CASSEPSGTGELFF. The nucleotide sequence is TGTGCCAGCAGTGAGCCTAGCGGCACCGGGGAGCTGTTTTTT. This CDR3, with the reference TRBV25-1 and TRBJ2-2 proteins standing in past its ends, gives the full variable domain EADIYQTPRYLVIGTGKKITLECSQTMGHDKMYWYQQDPGMELHLIHYSYGVNSTEKGDLSSESTVSRIRTEHFPLTLESARPSHTSQYLCASSEPSGTGELFFGEGSRLTVL.